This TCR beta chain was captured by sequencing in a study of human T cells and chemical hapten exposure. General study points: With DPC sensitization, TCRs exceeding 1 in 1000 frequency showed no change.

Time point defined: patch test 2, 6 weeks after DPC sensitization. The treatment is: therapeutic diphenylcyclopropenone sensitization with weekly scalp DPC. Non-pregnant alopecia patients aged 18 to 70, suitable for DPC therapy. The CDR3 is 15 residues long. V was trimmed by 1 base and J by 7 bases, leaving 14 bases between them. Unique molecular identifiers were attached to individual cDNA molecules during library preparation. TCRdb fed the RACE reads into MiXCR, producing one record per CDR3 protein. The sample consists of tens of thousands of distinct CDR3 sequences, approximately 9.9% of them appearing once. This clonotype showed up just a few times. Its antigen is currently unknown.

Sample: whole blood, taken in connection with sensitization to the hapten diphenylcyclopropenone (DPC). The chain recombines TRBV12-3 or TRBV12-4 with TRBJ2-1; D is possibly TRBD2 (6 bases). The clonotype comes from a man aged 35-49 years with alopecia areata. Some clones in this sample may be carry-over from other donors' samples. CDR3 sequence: CASSLGGRRKNEQFF. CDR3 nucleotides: TGTGCCAGCAGTTTAGGTGGGAGGAGGAAGAATGAGCAGTTCTTC.